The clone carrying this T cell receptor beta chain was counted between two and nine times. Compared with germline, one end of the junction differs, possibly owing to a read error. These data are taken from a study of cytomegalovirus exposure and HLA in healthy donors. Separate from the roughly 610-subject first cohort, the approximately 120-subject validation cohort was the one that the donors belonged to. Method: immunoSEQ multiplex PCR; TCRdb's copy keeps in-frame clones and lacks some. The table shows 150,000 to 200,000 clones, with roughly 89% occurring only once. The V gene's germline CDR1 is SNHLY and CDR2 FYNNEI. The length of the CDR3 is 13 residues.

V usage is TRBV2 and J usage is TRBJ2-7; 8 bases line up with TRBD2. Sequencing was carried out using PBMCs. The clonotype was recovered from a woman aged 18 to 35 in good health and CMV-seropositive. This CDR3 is CASSGTLAVGLFF. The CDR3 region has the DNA TGTGCCAGCAGCGGAACACTAGCGGTCGGTCTCTTCTTC.